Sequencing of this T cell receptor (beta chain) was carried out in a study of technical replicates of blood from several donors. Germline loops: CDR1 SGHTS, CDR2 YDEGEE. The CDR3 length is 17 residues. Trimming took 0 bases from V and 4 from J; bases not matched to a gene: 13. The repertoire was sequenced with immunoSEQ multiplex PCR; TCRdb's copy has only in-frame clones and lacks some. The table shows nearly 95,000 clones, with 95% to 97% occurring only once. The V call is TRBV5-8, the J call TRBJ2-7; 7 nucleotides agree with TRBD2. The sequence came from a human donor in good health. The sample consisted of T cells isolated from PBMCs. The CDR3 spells CASSLAKIAGSGYEQYF. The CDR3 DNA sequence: TGTGCCAGCAGCTTGGCGAAGATAGCGGGCTCCGGATACGAGCAGTACTTC.